These 26 T cell receptor beta chains came from one sample sequenced in a study of Graves' ophthalmopathy and Graves' hyperthyroidism. Amplification targeted the TCR beta CDR3 regions, with RNA transcripts as the source material. The authors performed first-round RT-PCR with HTBI primers and then a second-round multiplex PCR. TCRdb independently ran MiXCR on the multiplex PCR reads; one entry per CDR3 protein. The profile shows about 1.1 million distinct CDR3 sequences, less than 45% of them singletons. The sample comprised peripheral blood or thyroid tissue (not recorded which). Every receptor here comes from an adult man with Graves' hyperthyroidism.

The chain combines TRBV20-1 with TRBJ2-5; 9 nucleotides agree with TRBD2. CDR1 is DFQATT, CDR2 SNEGSKA, per germline (reference sequence). This CDR3 has 15 amino acids. After removal of 6 bases from V and 4 bases from J, the junction contained 12 bases not matched to a gene. CDR3 amino acids: CSAEPVGGRGETQYF. CDR3 nucleotides: TGCAGTGCGGAGCCGGTCGGCGGGAGGGGAGAGACCCAGTACTTC.

The chain joins TRBV5-4 to TRBJ2-5; TRBD1 agrees at 7 bases. The CDR3 is made up of 17 amino acids. Germline assignment: CDR1 SGHNT and CDR2 YYREEE (reference sequence). Germline trimming cut 1 base from V and 0 bases from J; bases unmatched to any gene: 9. Here the CDR3 reads CASSLWDSSLNQETQYF. The CDR3 coding sequence is TGTGCCAGCAGCTTGTGGGACAGCTCATTGAACCAAGAGACCCAGTACTTC.

This chain connects TRBV7-9 to TRBJ1-2; D uncertain. Germline assignment: CDR1 SEHNR and CDR2 FQNEAQ (reference sequence). CDR3 length: 14 residues. The ends were cut back, 4 bases at V and 0 bases at J, with 9 bases in the middle. The CDR3 loop reads CASSSPTTNYGYTF. DNA for the CDR3: TGTGCCAGCAGCTCGCCGACAACTAACTATGGCTACACCTTC. Full variable domain (remainder filled in from reference TRBV7-9 and TRBJ1-2): DTGVSQNPRHKITKRGQNVTFRCDPISEHNRLYWYRQTLGQGPEFLTYFQNEAQLEKSRLLSDRFSAERPKGSFSTLEIQRTEQGDSAMYLCASSSPTTNYGYTFGSGTRLTVV.

A remark on this clonotype: A much larger clone sits a single nucleotide away, making a read error possible. V is TRBV7-2 and J is TRBJ2-7; weak D call: TRBD1 (5 bases). Germline V gives CDR1 SGHTA, CDR2 FQGNSA. V dropped 1 base and J dropped 10 bases, with 11 bases sitting between them. CDR3 size: 12 residues. CDR3 residues: CASSLGRAVQYF. In DNA, the CDR3 is TGTGCCAGCAGCTTAGGCAGGGCGGTTCAGTACTTC.

J is TRBJ2-3 and V is TRBV9; 13 bases align to TRBD2. Germline CDR1 is SGDLS and CDR2 is YYNGEE. The CDR3 is 15 amino acids. Unmatched junction bases numbered 8, after V lost 7 bases and J lost 6 bases. CDR3 residues: CASGARTSGGDTQYF. For the CDR3, the DNA is TGTGCCAGCGGCGCCCGGACTAGCGGGGGCGATACGCAGTATTTT.

V usage is TRBV15 and J usage is TRBJ2-7, with D possibly being TRBD1 or TRBD2 (5 bases each). V was trimmed by 3 bases and J by 4 bases, leaving 10 bases between them. The CDR3 length is 13 residues. The germline gives CDR1 LNHNV, CDR2 YYDKDF (reference sequence). CDR3 coding DNA: TGTGCCACCAGCAGGGGACCGGCATACGAGCAGTACTTC. Translated: CATSRGPAYEQYF.

The J gene is TRBJ2-7, the V gene TRBV12-3 or TRBV12-4, with D perhaps matching TRBD2 (5 bases). V lost 11 bases and J lost 4, with 36 bases in between. The length of the CDR3 is 19 residues. CDR3 amino acids: CAQRTHSIRPEGSPYEQYF. In nucleotides, the CDR3 is TGTGCCCAACGCACCCACAGCATCCGACCCGAGGGATCGCCTTACGAGCAGTACTTC.

This clonotype has at least ten counts. The V and J genes are TRBV6-5 and TRBJ2-5, with a tentative D call TRBD2 (5 bases). V was shortened by 6 bases and J by 4 bases, with 9 bases between the two germline ends. Germline CDR1 and CDR2: MNHEY and SVGAGI. The CDR3 is made up of 12 amino acids. The CDR3 DNA reads as TGTGCCAGCAGGCACCGGGGAGAGACCCAGTACTTC. Its protein product is CASRHRGETQYF.

The V call is TRBV20-1, the J call TRBJ2-2; TRBD2 agrees at 9 bases. Germline V gene sequence: CDR1 DFQATT, CDR2 SNEGSKA (reference sequence). The CDR3 spans 15 residues. Trimming cost V 2 bases and J 8 bases; bases outside gene matches: 9. CDR3 region: CSARKLAGGPGELFF. CDR3 sequence (DNA): TGCAGTGCTAGAAAACTAGCGGGTGGACCGGGGGAGCTGTTTTTT.

This chain links TRBV12-3 or TRBV12-4 with TRBJ1-3; D is undetermined. The CDR3 is 15 amino acids. V lost 1 base, J lost 9 bases, and 16 bases lay in between. The CDR3 DNA follows: TGTGCCAGCAGTTTAGTAGGCACGGCGGTAGGCACCATATATTTT. It specifies CASSLVGTAVGTIYF.

Only one count was recorded for this clonotype. The rearrangement uses TRBV29-1 and TRBJ2-1; 7 bases line up with TRBD2. From germline, CDR1 is SQVTM and CDR2 ANQGSEA. Trimming cost V 3 bases and J 0 bases; bases outside gene matches: 5. CDR3 size: 15 residues. Here the CDR3 reads CSVECAGDSYNEQFF. For the CDR3, the DNA is TGCAGCGTTGAGTGTGCGGGAGACTCCTACAATGAGCAGTTCTTC.

This clonotype has at least ten counts. This chain links TRBV25-1 with TRBJ1-4, with TRBD1 identical over 8 bases. The length of the CDR3 is 18 residues. V lost 1 base, J lost 6 bases, and 13 bases stayed unmatched. CDR1 MGHDK and CDR2 SYGVNS come from the germline V gene. In DNA, the CDR3 is TGTGCCAGCAGTGAATCTGTGACAGGGGCGCCACGGCATGAAAAACTGTTTTTT. Encoded protein: CASSESVTGAPRHEKLFF. The whole variable domain, remainder taken from reference TRBV25-1 and TRBJ1-4, is EADIYQTPRYLVIGTGKKITLECSQTMGHDKMYWYQQDPGMELHLIHYSYGVNSTEKGDLSSESTVSRIRTEHFPLTLESARPSHTSQYLCASSESVTGAPRHEKLFFGSGTQLSVL.

This clonotype was found a few times. This rearrangement joins TRBV12-3 or TRBV12-4 to TRBJ1-2; TRBD1 is a possible D gene (5 bases). The CDR3 length is 14 residues. The V and J ends lost 6 bases and 6 bases respectively, with 17 bases between them. CDR3 amino acids: CASRRGVGADGYTF. The CDR3 DNA reads as TGTGCCAGCAGACGGGGGGTCGGCGCAGATGGCTACACCTTC.

This clonotype has at least ten counts. The DNA for the CDR3 is TGTGCCAGCAGCTTCGGACAGGGATACGAAAAACTGTTTTTT. Its protein product is CASSFGQGYEKLFF. The genes are TRBV5-6 and TRBJ1-4; 8 positions match TRBD1. CDR3 length: 14 amino acids. Trimming removed 2 bases from V and 8 bases from J; junction bases left unmatched: 5. The germline CDR1 and CDR2 sequences are SGHDT and YYEEEE.

This clonotype was observed many times. The J gene is TRBJ2-6, the V gene TRBV12-3 or TRBV12-4; D not resolved. Deletions cut 1 base from V and 4 bases from J, with 5 bases between. The CDR3 runs 14 residues. The chain's CDR3 is CASSLENGANVLTF. CDR3 coding DNA: TGTGCCAGCAGTTTAGAGAACGGGGCCAACGTCCTGACTTTC.

The rearrangement uses TRBV14 and TRBJ1-2, with TRBD1 as a possible D gene (6 bases). Germline values: CDR1 SGHDN, CDR2 FVKESK. This CDR3 has 14 residues. Trimming cost V 6 bases and J 1 base, with 12 bases left between them. The CDR3 here is CASSPTGYNYGYTF. The DNA for the CDR3 is TGTGCCAGCAGTCCGACAGGTTATAACTATGGCTACACCTTC.

The V call is TRBV4-1, the J call TRBJ2-7; possibly TRBD2 for D (5 bases). Trimming took 0 bases from V and 4 from J, leaving 16 bases between them. The CDR3 loop spans 16 amino acids. Germline lookup yields CDR1 MGHRA and CDR2 YSYEKL. The CDR3 sequence: CASSQEVGQTGYEQYF. The CDR3 nucleotides read TGCGCCAGCAGCCAAGAAGTTGGTCAAACGGGGTACGAGCAGTACTTC.

This clonotype was observed at least ten times. This chain connects TRBV5-6 to TRBJ2-7, with 10 bases fitting TRBD1. Unmatched junction bases numbered 6, after V lost 0 bases and J lost 6 bases. The germline CDR1 and CDR2 sequences are SGHDT and YYEEEE. The CDR3 totals 15 residues. The CDR3: CASSLAGTGVGEQYF. CDR3 in DNA: TGTGCCAGCAGCTTGGCCGGGACAGGGGTTGGCGAGCAGTACTTC.

Turning to this clonotype: At one boundary the junction diverges from the germline segment, which might be a read error. The rearrangement links TRBV24-1 to TRBJ2-5, with unresolved D. This CDR3 spans 14 amino acids. In germline, CDR1 is KGHDR, CDR2 SFDVKD. In DNA form, the CDR3 reads TGTGCCATCAGTGATCCGCCACCAGGTTACACCCAGTACTTC. The encoded protein is CAISDPPPGYTQYF.

The genes are TRBV19 and TRBJ2-6; TRBD2 matches at 10 bases. Germline trimming cut 4 bases from V and 0 bases from J; bases unmatched to any gene: 3. This CDR3 has 17 amino acids. Per germline, CDR1 LNHDA and CDR2 SQIVND (reference sequence). The CDR3 DNA follows: TGTGCCAGTAGTACTAGCGGGGGAATCTCTGGGGCCAACGTCCTGACTTTC. It encodes CASSTSGGISGANVLTF.

This clonotype was observed many times. The V and J genes are TRBV20-1 and TRBJ1-6, with D possibly matching TRBD1 (5 bases). Germline loops: CDR1 DFQATT, CDR2 SNEGSKA (reference sequence). Trimming removed 0 bases from V and 9 bases from J, with 15 bases in between. CDR3 length equals 15 residues. CDR3 loop: CSARDFKTGGSPLHF. In nucleotides, the CDR3 is TGCAGTGCTAGAGATTTTAAAACAGGCGGTTCACCCCTCCACTTT.

This clonotype has ten or more counts. The chain employs TRBV2 and TRBJ2-7; D is ambiguous. The germline gives CDR1 SNHLY, CDR2 FYNNEI. CDR3 length: 12 amino acids. Trimming pared 4 bases from V and 9 bases from J, leaving 13 bases between. CDR3 in DNA: TGTGCCAGCAGTGTTGAAGGTTTCGGGCAGTACTTC. Its protein is CASSVEGFGQYF.

V usage is TRBV4-3 and J usage is TRBJ1-2, with no clear D. CDR3 length: 13 residues. The V gene lost 0 bases and the J gene lost 5 bases, with 7 bases spanning the gap. CDR1 and CDR2 (germline): LGHNA, YSLEER. This chain's CDR3 is CASSQDGSYGYTF. The CDR3, as DNA: TGCGCCAGCAGCCAAGATGGGTCTTATGGCTACACCTTC.

This clonotype was seen just once. The gene calls are TRBV7-9 and TRBJ1-6, with a possible D match to TRBD1 (5 bases). The CDR3 covers 13 residues. Germline CDR1 is SEHNR and CDR2 is FQNEAQ (reference sequence). V shed 7 bases and J shed 10 bases, with 14 bases lying between them. CDR3 in amino acids: CASTVAGSSPLHF. CDR3 nucleotide sequence: TGTGCCAGCACCGTTGCAGGGTCCTCACCCCTCCACTTT.

Many counts were recorded for this clonotype. The rearrangement uses TRBV7-3 and TRBJ1-6; D not resolved. The CDR3 runs to 17 residues. V gave up 0 bases and J gave up 11 bases, with 20 bases separating them. CDR1 and CDR2 (germline): SGHTA, FQGTGA. This chain's CDR3 is CASSLTEHPAGGAPLHF. In DNA, the CDR3 is TGTGCCAGCAGCTTAACAGAACACCCGGCGGGCGGGGCACCCCTCCACTTT. The full variable domain, completed using reference TRBV7-3 and TRBJ1-6, is GAGVSQTPSNKVTEKGKYVELRCDPISGHTALYWYRQSLGQGPEFLIYFQGTGAADDSGLPNDRFFAVRPEGSVSTLKIQRTERGDSAVYLCASSLTEHPAGGAPLHFGNGTRLTVT.

A few counts support this clonotype. This rearrangement joins TRBV4-3 to TRBJ2-5; TRBD2 is a possible D gene (6 bases). CDR1 is LGHNA and CDR2 is YSLEER in the germline V gene. Trimming shortened V by 1 base and J by 5 bases, and 14 bases separated the two germline ends. This CDR3 is 15 amino acids long. The CDR3 sequence is CASSQGGGGAETQYF. CDR3 nucleotide sequence: TGCGCCAGCAGCCAAGGAGGTGGAGGGGCCGAGACCCAGTACTTC.